This TCR beta chain was retrieved from a study of cytomegalovirus exposure and HLA in healthy donors. Findings and limits, study-wide: Upon later analysis, TCR association rates were observed to vary by HLA locus, being highest for DRB1 and lowest for HLA-C. In a later analysis, the majority of CMV-associated beta chains seemingly showed HLA restriction. Presence/absence results assume similar sequencing depth per donor, which may not hold. Cytomegalovirus-associated status was assigned to about 170 TCR beta chains.

PCR primers comprised 60 Vbeta and 13 Jbeta primers. TCRdb's copy holds only in-frame clones and misses some; the assay was immunoSEQ multiplex PCR. The data show 100,000 or so clones, approximately 72% seen once. This CDR3 comprises 16 residues. Germline V gene data show CDR1 as SGDLS and CDR2 as YYNGEE. On this clone itself: Its antigen remains unidentified. An end of the junction differs from the germline gene, which may be a read error.

This chain joins TRBV9 and TRBJ1-2; 7 positions agree with TRBD1. The TCR comes from a man between 25 and 39 years old in good health and CMV-seronegative. Sequenced: PBMCs. The CDR3 DNA sequence: TGTGCCAGCAGCGTCGGAACCGACAGGGACGGCTATGGCCACACCTTC. It is translated as CASSVGTDRDGYGHTF.